This is a list of T cell receptor beta chains from one sample in a study of OX40 agonist ivuxolimab in advanced cancers. TCRdb's table, derived via immunoSEQ multiplex PCR, lists solely in-frame clones and lacks some. The table records some 10,000 clones, about 82% of them present only once. The sequences come from CD4+ or CD8+ T cells sorted from blood, collected in a trial of the OX40 agonist ivuxolimab. The receptors were gathered from an adult with an advanced solid tumor such as melanoma, head and neck, liver or kidney cancer. The conserved cysteine and the conserved F or W are not part of the CDR3 here.

TRBV6-5	TRBJ2-7	11	ASSYAREGEQY
TRBV27	TRBJ2-7	11	ASSLGPGYEQY
TRBV27	TRBJ1-5	12	ASGRHDSNQPQH
TRBV4-1	TRBJ2-7	14	ASSQEEHGKGYEQY
TRBV13	TRBJ2-3	14	ASSGLVAGGTDTQY
TRBV6-5	TRBJ2-1	13	ASSYSTSGHNEQF
TRBV19	TRBJ2-2	14	ASSAYRWTNTGELF
TRBV5-4	TRBJ2-7	12	ASSQEDNSYEQY
TRBV5-6	TRBJ1-5	12	ASSLGGGSQPQH
TRBV11-3	TRBJ2-1	13	ASSSRLQADGEQF
TRBV7-2	TRBJ2-1	14	ASSPGTSGRWGEQF
TRBV4-2	TRBJ2-7	12	ASSQATGRYEQY
TRBV15	TRBJ2-1	10	ATSRGRELVI
TRBV20-1	TRBJ2-7	9	SASISYEQY
TRBV7-2	TRBJ2-1	14	ASRPLPGLAKNEQF
TRBV28	TRBJ2-7	14	ATTKPQSFSSYEQY
TRBV6-5	TRBJ1-5	14	ASSYGGRNSNQPQH
TRBV6-4	TRBJ2-4	15	ASRAGTGVRVKNIQY
TRBV6-5	TRBJ2-7	13	ASSYGTGLSYEQY
TRBV7-9	TRBJ2-7	12	ASSLGGGPYEQY
TRBV10-2	TRBJ2-7	11	ASRQGWFYEQY
TRBV11-2	TRBJ1-1	9	ASSLGSEAF
TRBV7-3	TRBJ2-7	14	ASSLMASGPLYEQY
TRBV5-5	TRBJ1-2	12	ASSHQGHRYGYT
TRBV19	TRBJ2-1	12	ASSSGETYNEQF
TRBV7-3	TRBJ2-1	12	ASSFGQGVNEQF
TRBV9	TRBJ2-7	13	ASSASSGRVEEQY
TRBV25-1	TRBJ2-7	14	ASSERQTSGRYEQY
TRBV6-5	TRBJ2-1	9	ASSYRNEQF
TRBV7-9	TRBJ2-7	9	ASSYSGEQY
TRBV6-4	TRBJ1-2	11	ASSDPPNYGYT
TRBV9	TRBJ2-7	12	ASSVEEGPGEQY
TRBV6-6	TRBJ1-6	14	ASSYRESSYNSPLH
TRBV4-1	TRBJ1-5	11	ASSQDLVQPQH
TRBV4-3	TRBJ2-7	17	ASSQEGPAGTGGFYEQY
TRBV15	TRBJ2-2	16	ATSSRTGGLGNTGELF
TRBV28	TRBJ2-7	13	ASSLDTDGPYEQY
TRBV7-7	TRBJ2-3	15	ASSLAPPGMTGDTQY
TRBV29-1	TRBJ2-5	12	SVEDLGRGETQY
TRBV28	TRBJ2-3	16	ASSYPLAGPKDPDTQY
TRBV5-8	TRBJ2-7	13	ASSLSATGLGEQY
TRBV7-2	TRBJ2-2	11	ASTGTYTGELF
TRBV29-1	TRBJ1-2	9	SVQGADGYT